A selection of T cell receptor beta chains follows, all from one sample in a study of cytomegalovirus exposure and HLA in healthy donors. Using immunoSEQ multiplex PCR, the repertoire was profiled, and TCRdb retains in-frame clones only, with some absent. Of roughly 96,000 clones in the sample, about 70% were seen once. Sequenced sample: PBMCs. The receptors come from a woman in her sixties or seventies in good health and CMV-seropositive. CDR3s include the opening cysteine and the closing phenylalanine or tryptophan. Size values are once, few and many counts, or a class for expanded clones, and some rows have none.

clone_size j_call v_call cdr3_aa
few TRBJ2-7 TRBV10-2 CASGDRGGEQYF
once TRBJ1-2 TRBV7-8 CASSLDPGGYTF
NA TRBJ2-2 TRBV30 CAWTRARTGELFF
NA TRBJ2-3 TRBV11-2 CASSLDSLVDTQYF
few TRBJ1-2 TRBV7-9 CASSSGTGNYGYTF
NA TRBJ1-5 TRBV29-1 CSVANRNQPQHF
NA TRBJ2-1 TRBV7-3 CASASGTLNEQFF
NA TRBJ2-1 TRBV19 CASSIVGGAVNEQFF
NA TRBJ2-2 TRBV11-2 CASSSVQRGGPGELFF
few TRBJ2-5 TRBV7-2 CASSLALSGRETQYF
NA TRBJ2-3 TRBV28 CASLRQGVDTQYF
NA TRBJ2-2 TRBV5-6 CASSFETSGYTGELFF
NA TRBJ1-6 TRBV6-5 CASQTGVSYNSPLHF
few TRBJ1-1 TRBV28 CASSLARGGSTEAFF
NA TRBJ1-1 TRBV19 CASSIPRRTEAFF
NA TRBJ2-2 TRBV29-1 CSVYRLAGGVGELFF
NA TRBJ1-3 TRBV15 CATSRDTVTYF
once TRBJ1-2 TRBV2 CASSPDRTLGGYTF
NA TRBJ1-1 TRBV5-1 CASSLGQGKNTEAFF
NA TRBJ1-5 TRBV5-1 CASSLGGVEPQHF
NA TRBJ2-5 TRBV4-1 CASSLTGTGGWETQYF
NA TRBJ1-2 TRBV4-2 CASSQPQTGHYGYTF
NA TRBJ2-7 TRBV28 CASTGGYEQYF
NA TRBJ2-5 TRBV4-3 CASSQDYGPKQYF
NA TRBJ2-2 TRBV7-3 CASSSPGTAQGGRENTGELFF
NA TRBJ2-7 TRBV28 CASNFQGGGAYEQYF